This T cell receptor beta chain was retrieved from a study of T cell changes during pregnancy in multiple sclerosis. Germline V gene lookup returns CDR1 SGHAT and CDR2 FQNNGV. There are 14 residues in the CDR3. V was cut by 2 bases and J by 5 bases, with 13 bases left in between. The data were produced by immunoSEQ multiplex PCR, yet TCRdb's version contains in-frame clones alone and is incomplete. Of 40,000 to 60,000 clones listed, about 92% are singletons. This clonotype was obtained from a female donor with multiple sclerosis, enrolled in a pregnancy study. This sequence joins TRBV11-2 and TRBJ2-7; D may be TRBD1 (6 bases). Sequenced material: peripheral blood, taken after pregnancy. The chain's CDR3 is CASSLRNRANEQYF. CDR3 in DNA: TGTGCCAGCAGCTTAAGGAACAGGGCCAACGAGCAGTACTTC. The full variable domain, its missing parts supplied by reference TRBV11-2 and TRBJ2-7, is EAGVAQSPRYKIIEKRQSVAFWCNPISGHATLYWYQQILGQGPKLLIQFQNNGVVDDSQLPKDRFSAERLKGVDSTLKIQPAKLEDSAVYLCASSLRNRANEQYFGPGTRLTVT.